The sequence of this TCR beta chain was determined in a study of blood T cell repertoires in COVID-19. Study context: Nucleic acid was either cDNA or gDNA, and it came from T cells, B-cell-depleted T cells, or PBMCs.

Seattle patient enrollment occurred during active infection, with longitudinal follow-up thereafter. Trimming pared 4 bases from V and 9 bases from J, leaving 13 bases between. Germline-derived CDR1 and CDR2 are SGHRS and YFSETQ. The CDR3 extends over 12 amino acids. Clones were read by immunoSEQ multiplex PCR, and TCRdb kept only the in-frame ones, dropping some. This table has tens of thousands of clones, around 81% appearing once. The sequenced material came from peripheral blood. This chain links TRBV5-1 with TRBJ1-1, with D perhaps TRBD1 (6 bases). The clonotype originates from an elderly man with COVID-19, enrolled during active disease. As DNA, the CDR3 is TGCGCCAGCAGCCTTAGGGGGTCGAAAGCTTTCTTT. Translation: CASSLRGSKAFF.